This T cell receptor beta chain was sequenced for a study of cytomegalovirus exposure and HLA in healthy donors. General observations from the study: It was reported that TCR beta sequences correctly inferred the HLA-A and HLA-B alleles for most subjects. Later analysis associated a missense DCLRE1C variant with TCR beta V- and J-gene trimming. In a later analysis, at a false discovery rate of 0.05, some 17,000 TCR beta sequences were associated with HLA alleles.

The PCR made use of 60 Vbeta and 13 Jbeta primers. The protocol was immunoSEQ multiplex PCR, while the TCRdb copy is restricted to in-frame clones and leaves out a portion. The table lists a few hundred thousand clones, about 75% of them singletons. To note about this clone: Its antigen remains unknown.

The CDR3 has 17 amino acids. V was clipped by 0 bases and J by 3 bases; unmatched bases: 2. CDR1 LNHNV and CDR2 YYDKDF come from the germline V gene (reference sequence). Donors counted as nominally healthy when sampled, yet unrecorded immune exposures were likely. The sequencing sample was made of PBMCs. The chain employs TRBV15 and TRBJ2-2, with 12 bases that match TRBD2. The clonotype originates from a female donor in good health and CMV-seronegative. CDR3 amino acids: CATSRDRLAGDTGELFF. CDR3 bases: TGTGCCACCAGCAGAGATCGACTAGCGGGAGACACCGGGGAGCTGTTTTTT.